These 3 T cell receptor beta chains were all obtained from the same sample, sequenced in a study of control samples from healthy donors and cancer patients. The table came from immunoSEQ multiplex PCR; TCRdb's copy has only in-frame clones and leaves some out. In all, the sample yields fewer than 200,000 clones. The sample taken for sequencing was blood. The origin of the receptors is a woman aged 25-40 years in good health.

This chain links TRBV5-6 with TRBJ1-5, with TRBD1 identical over 7 bases. There are 14 residues in the CDR3. Unmatched junction bases numbered 4, after V lost 2 bases and J lost 5 bases. CDR1 SGHDT and CDR2 YYEEEE come from the germline V gene. The CDR3 bases are TGTGCCAGCAGCTTAGGGACAGTCCATCAGCCCCAGCATTTT. It codes for CASSLGTVHQPQHF.

This chain uses TRBV19 with TRBJ2-2; 7 bases align to TRBD1. V shed 6 bases and J 3 bases; nucleotides not matched to a gene: 7. The germline V gene has CDR1 LNHDA and CDR2 SQIVND (reference sequence). The CDR3 contains 15 residues. The CDR3 loop reads CASRLGGAYTGELFF. CDR3 coding DNA: TGTGCCAGTAGATTAGGGGGCGCTTACACCGGGGAGCTGTTTTTT.

The chain combines TRBV5-4 with TRBJ1-6; a possible D gene is TRBD1 (6 bases). The CDR3 contains 17 residues. Germline V CDR1 and CDR2: SGHNT, YYREEE (reference sequence). Trimming left V 1 base short and J 5 bases short, with 16 bases between. The CDR3 nucleotides are TGTGCCAGCAGCTTGCCAGGGGCCGCTGGTAATAATTCACCCCTCCACTTT. Translation gives CASSLPGAAGNNSPLHF. Based on the CDR3 plus reference TRBV5-4 and TRBJ1-6, the full variable domain is ETGVTQSPTHLIKTRGQQVTLRCSSQSGHNTVSWYQQALGQGPQFIFQYYREEENGRGNFPPRFSGLQFPNYSSELNVNALELDDSALYLCASSLPGAAGNNSPLHFGNGTRLTVT.